This T cell receptor beta chain was obtained from a study of OX40 agonist ivuxolimab in advanced cancers. V lost 5 bases and J 3 bases, leaving 20 bases between the germline ends. This CDR3 is built from 16 residues. Germline V gene lookup returns CDR1 SGHRS and CDR2 YFSETQ. Libraries were prepared by immunoSEQ multiplex PCR; TCRdb keeps only in-frame clonotypes and omits some of them. The data show about 94,000 clones, roughly 94% seen once. The sample was CD4+ or CD8+ T cells sorted from blood, taken in a trial of the OX40 agonist ivuxolimab. This receptor was obtained from an adult with an advanced solid tumor such as melanoma, head and neck, liver or kidney cancer. This chain links TRBV5-1 with TRBJ1-2; D may be TRBD1 (5 bases). The CDR3 nucleotides read TGCGCCAGCAGGCCCTCAAAGGGGCCCTCGGACTATGGCTACACCTTC. The encoded protein is CASRPSKGPSDYGYTF.